This note documents a single TCR beta chain sequence. The sample belongs to a study of blood T cell repertoires in COVID-19. About the research overall: Sources were T cells, B-cell-depleted T cells, or PBMCs; the material itself was cDNA or gDNA.

In the authors' methods: Amplification from reference gene primers served as the basis for estimated nucleated cell counts. Repertoires were generated with immunoSEQ multiplex PCR, while TCRdb's copy carries only in-frame clones and drops some. V, J and clone size are taken as reported in that table, and D and trimming were inferred from the DNA itself. Found here are 300,000 to 400,000 clones, roughly 90% of them singletons; the top ten hold about 0.89%. All enrollees were about 18 to 89 years old and from about 25 US areas. The CDR3 contains 15 residues. V dropped 7 bases and J dropped 3; count of bases not matched to a gene: 12. Germline CDR1 and CDR2: MDHEN and SYDVKM.

This receptor was identified in a woman aged 25 to 45 with acute COVID-19. The chain uses TRBV28 and TRBJ2-7; 7 nucleotides line up with TRBD2. The sample consisted of PBMCs or T cells enriched from blood (not recorded which). The CDR3: CASTDPNGGVYEQYF. As DNA, the CDR3 is TGTGCCAGCACCGATCCTAATGGGGGGGTCTACGAGCAGTACTTC.